These 27 T cell receptor beta chains originate from one sample sequenced in a study of T cells after yellow fever vaccination (dated by TCRdb to about 2019). The library was made by 5' RACE. TCRdb names Illumina HiSeq 2500 as the instrument used. The public sequencing data were trimmed at Q25 with fastp and processed into clonotypes with MiXCR by TCRdb, which kept only in-frame beta chains. Entries are consolidated by CDR3 protein sequence, retaining the most common genes and DNA. The sample yields a few hundred thousand distinct CDR3 sequences; about 15% were counted once. Approximately 15% of the sample goes to the ten largest clones. The treatment or condition label on this specimen signifies: live attenuated yellow fever vaccine strain. Sequenced here: PBMCs, sampled around 5 days after the first yellow fever vaccination. The source of these receptors is a man younger than 35 who received the YFV17D yellow fever vaccine.

The genes are TRBV7-9 and TRBJ1-2; unclear D gene. CDR1 and CDR2 from the germline V gene are SEHNR and FQNEAQ (reference sequence). This CDR3 is 13 amino acids long. V was cut by 4 bases and J by 8 bases, with 14 bases left in between. CDR3 in DNA: TGTGCCAGCAGCTCTATTCTTTCGCCGGGCTACACCTTC. It specifies CASSSILSPGYTF.

The V and J genes are TRBV12-3 or TRBV12-4 and TRBJ2-7, with 7 bases lining up with TRBD2. With V trimmed by 2 bases and J by 4 bases, 8 bases remained unmatched. The CDR3 has 15 residues. DNA of the CDR3: TGTGCCAGCAGTTTATCCAGCGGGGTGATGTACGAGCAGTACTTC. It yields the protein CASSLSSGVMYEQYF.

J is TRBJ2-3 and V is TRBV6-5; 8 bases are shared with TRBD2. Germline assignment: CDR1 MNHEY and CDR2 SVGAGI. CDR3 length: 18 amino acids. V was clipped by 2 bases and J by 2 bases; unmatched bases: 12. CDR3 loop: CASSYPRGAGGNTDTQYF. As DNA, the CDR3 is TGTGCCAGCAGTTACCCGCGGGGGGCTGGCGGGAACACAGATACGCAGTATTTT.

The V and J genes are TRBV7-2 and TRBJ1-3; the D is unclear. Germline CDR1 is SGHTA and CDR2 is FQGNSA. The CDR3 is made up of 14 amino acids. The V and J ends lost 3 bases and 7 bases respectively, with 13 bases between them. The chain's CDR3 is CASSFHAGGNTIYF. In DNA, the CDR3 is TGTGCCAGCAGCTTCCACGCGGGAGGGAACACCATATATTTT.

This clonotype was observed many times. The gene calls are TRBV5-1 and TRBJ2-1, with TRBD2 matching 15 bases. Germline V gene lookup returns CDR1 SGHRS and CDR2 YFSETQ. The CDR3 is 17 amino acids. J was trimmed by 5 bases and V by 1 base; bases with no gene match: 4. This CDR3 is CASSLTGTSGGHNEQFF. DNA for the CDR3: TGCGCCAGCAGCTTGACAGGGACTAGCGGGGGGCACAATGAGCAGTTCTTC.

The DNA of the CDR3 is TGCGCCAGCAGCCATATGGAGGGGAGTCAAGCTTTCTTT. This codes for CASSHMEGSQAFF. The chain employs TRBV4-3 and TRBJ1-1; weak D call: TRBD1 (5 bases). Germline CDR1 is LGHNA and CDR2 is YSLEER. The CDR3 is made up of 13 amino acids. V lost 3 bases, J lost 9 bases, and 14 bases lay in between.

This clonotype was seen a handful of times. Here the CDR3 reads CASKTPELNNEQFF. CDR3 DNA: TGTGCCAGCAAGACTCCGGAACTTAACAATGAGCAGTTCTTC. The V gene is TRBV7-2, the J gene TRBJ2-1, with D uncertain. Germline-derived CDR1 and CDR2 are SGHTA and FQGNSA. V shed 7 bases and J shed 5 bases, with 15 bases lying between them. The CDR3 has 14 amino acids.

This clonotype has a handful of counts. The chain recombines TRBV15 with TRBJ2-1, with D perhaps given as TRBD1 or TRBD2 (6 bases each). The CDR3 is 15 amino acids. CDR1 and CDR2 from the germline V gene are LNHNV and YYDKDF (reference sequence). V was clipped by 5 bases and J by 7 bases, with 18 bases between them. The CDR3 DNA follows: TGTGCCACCAGCTCCCGGCAGGGGACTGTGAATGAGCAGTTCTTC. This codes for CATSSRQGTVNEQFF.

The chain combines TRBV20-1 with TRBJ2-3; no reliable D call. TRBJ1-5 explains the end of the DNA better; the J call may be wrong. The CDR3 totals 14 residues. Germline CDR1 DFQATT, CDR2 SNEGSKA (reference sequence). Written as DNA, the CDR3 is TGCAGTGCCCGTAGCGGACCTAGCACAGATACGCAGCATTTT. This encodes CSARSGPSTDTQHF.

This clonotype has just a few counts. This sequence joins TRBV7-8 and TRBJ2-6; D perhaps matches TRBD1 (6 bases). CDR1 is SGHVS, CDR2 FQNEAQ, per germline. Trimming pared 4 bases from V and 0 bases from J, leaving 13 bases between. CDR3 length: 17 residues. CDR3 protein: CASSSRQDFSGANVLTF. In nucleotides, the CDR3 is TGTGCCAGCAGCTCCCGACAGGATTTCTCTGGGGCCAACGTCCTGACTTTC.

V is TRBV7-2 and J is TRBJ2-3; possible D gene TRBD2, 7 bases. Germline V gene lookup returns CDR1 SGHTA and CDR2 FQGNSA. The CDR3 has 15 amino acids. V lost 8 bases to trimming and J lost 4 bases, with 19 bases between them. The DNA of the CDR3 is TGTGCCAGCTCAAGGGAACGGGGGGCCTCAGATACGCAGTATTTT. This codes for CASSRERGASDTQYF.

This clonotype was recorded a few times. The V call is TRBV20-1, the J call TRBJ2-1, with D maybe TRBD1 (5 bases). The CDR3 loop spans 11 amino acids. V lost 6 bases, J lost 5 bases, and 8 bases lay in between. Per germline, CDR1 DFQATT and CDR2 SNEGSKA (reference sequence). The CDR3, as DNA: TGCAGTGCCCGACAGCACAATGAGCAGTTCTTC. Translated: CSARQHNEQFF.

The V and J genes are TRBV7-8 and TRBJ2-3; 7 positions match TRBD1. Per the germline V gene, CDR1 is SGHVS and CDR2 is FQNEAQ. With V trimmed by 5 bases and J by 5 bases, 7 bases remained unmatched. This CDR3 comprises 14 residues. CDR3 in amino acids: CASSLRQGVDTQYF. The CDR3, as DNA: TGTGCCAGCAGCCTAAGACAGGGCGTAGATACGCAGTATTTT. Based on the CDR3 plus reference TRBV7-8 and TRBJ2-3, the full variable domain is GAGVSQSPRYKVAKRGQDVALRCDPISGHVSLFWYQQALGQGPEFLTYFQNEAQLDKSGLPSDRFFAERPEGSVSTLKIQRTQQEDSAVYLCASSLRQGVDTQYFGPGTRLTVL.

V is TRBV20-1 and J is TRBJ1-2; 8 bases are a match to TRBD1. The J segment lost 1 base and the V segment lost 3 bases, leaving 4 bases of the junction unmatched. Germline CDR1 reads DFQATT; CDR2 reads SNEGSKA (reference sequence). The CDR3 contains 14 residues. The CDR3 DNA reads TGCAGTGCTAGGGAACAGGGGGATAACTATGGCTACACCTTC. As protein: CSAREQGDNYGYTF.

CDR3 region: CASSFSSTGDTQYF. Written as DNA, the CDR3 is TGCGCCAGCAGCTTTTCTTCCACGGGAGATACGCAGTATTTT. The rearrangement links TRBV5-1 to TRBJ2-3; D unclear. This CDR3 spans 14 amino acids. CDR1 and CDR2 from the germline V gene are SGHRS and YFSETQ. Trimming shortened V by 2 bases and J by 5 bases, and 12 bases separated the two germline ends. Complete variable domain (other parts from reference TRBV5-1 and TRBJ2-3): KAGVTQTPRYLIKTRGQQVTLSCSPISGHRSVSWYQQTPGQGLQFLFEYFSETQRNKGNFPGRFSGRQFSNSRSEMNVSTLELGDSALYLCASSFSSTGDTQYFGPGTRLTVL.

The chain uses TRBV6-2 or TRBV6-3 and TRBJ2-7; TRBD2 aligns across 8 bases. CDR1 is MNHEY and CDR2 is SVGEGT in the germline V gene. The CDR3 loop spans 12 amino acids. V lost 8 bases and J lost 12; bases outside the gene matches: 12. The CDR3 DNA is TGTGCCAGCGCGGGGGGATCGCCTTCTTTGTACGTC. It codes for CASAGGSPSLYV.

The table lists this clonotype with many counts. The chain employs TRBV6-5 and TRBJ1-6, with D tentatively TRBD1 (5 bases). The germline gives CDR1 MNHEY, CDR2 SVGAGI. The CDR3 runs to 16 residues. The germline V and J ends were trimmed by 4 bases and 6 bases, with 16 bases remaining between them. The CDR3 sequence: CASSSRAGSGNSPLHF. CDR3 nucleotide sequence: TGTGCCAGCAGTTCGAGGGCAGGGTCCGGTAATTCACCCCTCCACTTT.

The genes are TRBV4-3 and TRBJ2-1; D not certain. Between the trimmed V and J ends, which lost 5 bases and 0 bases, there was a span of 14 bases. The CDR3 extends over 16 amino acids. Per germline, CDR1 LGHNA and CDR2 YSLEER. CDR3 bases: TGCGCCAGCAGCACGGGCCAACCAATCTCCTACAATGAGCAGTTCTTC. This translates into CASSTGQPISYNEQFF.

The CDR3 bases are TGTGCCATCAGTACCCGGCGTACATTCGGGACTGAAGCTTTCTTT. Translated, it gives CAISTRRTFGTEAFF. This sequence joins TRBV10-3 and TRBJ1-1; D ambiguous. The CDR3 is made up of 15 amino acids. V lost 5 bases, J lost 5 bases, and 18 bases lay in between. Germline V gives CDR1 ENHRY, CDR2 SYGVKD.

This clonotype was observed a handful of times. The rearrangement joins TRBV25-1 to TRBJ2-7; TRBD2 might be the D (6 bases). V was pared by 5 bases and J by 8 bases, with 16 bases between. This CDR3 is 13 amino acids long. Germline CDR1 and CDR2: MGHDK and SYGVNS. The CDR3 sequence: CASSKGGSGKQYF. The CDR3 DNA sequence: TGTGCCAGCAGTAAGGGTGGTAGCGGCAAGCAGTACTTC.

The rearrangement links TRBV6-2 or TRBV6-3 to TRBJ2-7; possible D gene TRBD1, 6 bases. Germline CDR1 and CDR2: MNHEY and SVGEGT. Trimming left V 5 bases short and J 0 bases short, with 14 bases between. The CDR3 covers 15 residues. The chain's CDR3 is CASSRSGTHSYEQYF. For the CDR3, the DNA is TGTGCCAGCAGTCGCTCCGGGACACACTCCTACGAGCAGTACTTC.

This clonotype occurred a few times. This sequence joins TRBV10-3 and TRBJ2-3, with D possibly being TRBD1 or TRBD2 (6 bases each). This CDR3 is built from 14 residues. Germline V gene lookup returns CDR1 ENHRY and CDR2 SYGVKD. V was cut by 8 bases and J by 5 bases, with 17 bases left in between. As DNA, the CDR3 is TGTGCCATCGGCGGGACCACACAGGGAGATACGCAGTATTTT. As protein: CAIGGTTQGDTQYF.

V gene TRBV5-1 combines with J gene TRBJ1-3; D remains ambiguous. Trimming removed 1 base at V and 4 bases at J, with 9 bases between. The CDR3 covers 14 residues. Germline CDR1 SGHRS, CDR2 YFSETQ. The CDR3 sequence is CASSLSVAGNTIYF. The CDR3 DNA sequence: TGCGCCAGCAGCTTGAGTGTAGCAGGAAACACCATATATTTT.

The genes are TRBV20-1 and TRBJ2-3; D uncertain. Trimming pared 0 bases from V and 7 bases from J, leaving 8 bases between. The CDR3 runs to 12 residues. Germline CDR1 DFQATT, CDR2 SNEGSKA (reference sequence). CDR3 in DNA: TGCAGTGCTAGAGATGCTGGAAATACGCAGTATTTT. Its translation: CSARDAGNTQYF.

The J gene is TRBJ1-2, the V gene TRBV9, with D possibly TRBD1 on 5 matching bases. Germline V gene lookup returns CDR1 SGDLS and CDR2 YYNGEE. This CDR3 contains 14 residues. V was shortened by 0 bases and J by 4 bases, with 10 bases between the two germline ends. DNA of the CDR3: TGTGCCAGCAGCGTAGATGCAGGGTTCTATGGCTACACCTTC. This sequence encodes CASSVDAGFYGYTF.

The chain carries TRBV7-9 and TRBJ2-2; 7 bases line up with TRBD1. V trimming: 1 base; J trimming: 0 bases; junction bases outside the gene matches: 2. The CDR3 is 16 amino acids. Germline CDR1 is SEHNR and CDR2 is FQNEAQ (reference sequence). CDR3 in DNA: TGTGCCAGCAGCTTAGTAGGACAGGCGAACACCGGGGAGCTGTTTTTT. Protein product: CASSLVGQANTGELFF.

This clonotype turned up a few times. The chain employs TRBV6-1 and TRBJ1-1; 7 bases map to TRBD1. CDR3 length: 14 amino acids. The ends lost 6 bases at V and 7 bases at J; junction bases unmatched: 11. Germline CDR1 and CDR2: MNHNS and SASEGT. The CDR3 spells CASRQDRAGREAFF. As DNA, the CDR3 is TGTGCCAGCAGGCAAGACAGGGCCGGGCGTGAAGCTTTCTTT.